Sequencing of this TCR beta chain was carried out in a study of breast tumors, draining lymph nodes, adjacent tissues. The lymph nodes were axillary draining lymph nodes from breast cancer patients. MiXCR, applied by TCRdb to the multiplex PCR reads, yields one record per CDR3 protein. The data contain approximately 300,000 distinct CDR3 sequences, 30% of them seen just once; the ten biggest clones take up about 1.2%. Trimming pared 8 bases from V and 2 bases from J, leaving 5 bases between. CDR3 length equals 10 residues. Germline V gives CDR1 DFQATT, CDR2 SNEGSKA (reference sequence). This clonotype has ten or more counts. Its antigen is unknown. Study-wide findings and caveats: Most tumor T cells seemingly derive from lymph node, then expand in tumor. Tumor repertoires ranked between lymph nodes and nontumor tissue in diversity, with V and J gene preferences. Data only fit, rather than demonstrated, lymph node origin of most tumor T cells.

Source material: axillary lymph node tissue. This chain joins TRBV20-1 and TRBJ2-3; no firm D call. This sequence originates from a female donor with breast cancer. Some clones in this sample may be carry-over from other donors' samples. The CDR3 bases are TGCAGTACTATCACAGATACGCAGTATTTT. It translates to CSTITDTQYF.